The sequence of this T cell receptor (beta chain) was determined in a study of shared clonotypes between healthy human individuals. Whole-study results and caveats: The study drew on few donors, limiting represented genetic and exposure-history diversity.

Here immunoSEQ multiplex PCR was the method, and the copy in TCRdb shows in-frame clones only, minus some. The sample carries about 2,100,000 clones, roughly 91% recorded once. Naive-designated CD8 cells lacked CD45RO, were positively enriched for CCR7, and omitted terminally differentiated effector memory CD45RA+ cells. With regard to this clone: What it recognizes is unknown. Other DNA sequences in this sample translate to the same CDR3.

The CDR3 has 14 residues. CDR1 SGDLS and CDR2 YYNGEE come from the germline V gene. Trimming took off 0 bases at V and 4 bases at J, with 11 bases between the two ends. Input material: naive CD8+ T cells from PBMCs. The clonotype originates from a man aged 18 to 29 in good health. Some clones in this sample may be carry-over from other donors' samples. This chain connects TRBV9 to TRBJ2-7; D might be TRBD1 or TRBD2, each matching 5 bases. The CDR3 bases are TGTGCCAGCAGCGTAGACTCGGGGCCGTACGAGCAGTACTTC. Translated: CASSVDSGPYEQYF.